This T cell receptor (beta chain) was retrieved from a study of blood T cell repertoires in COVID-19. Study in general: Donors in the United States, Italy and Spain gave samples during acute or convalescent COVID-19.

Original methodology: For nucleated cells, counts were estimated from reference gene primer amplification. Clones were read by immunoSEQ multiplex PCR, and TCRdb kept only the in-frame ones, dropping some. V, J and clone size were drawn from that table, and D and trimming were deduced from the DNA. The table has around 35,000 clones, 81% seen once. From germline, CDR1 is KGHSH and CDR2 LQKENI. This CDR3 contains 14 residues. Trimming removed 4 bases from V and 6 bases from J, with 15 bases in between. This TCR was recovered from a man aged 70-80 years with COVID-19, enrolled during active disease. Sequencing used peripheral blood. The rearrangement links TRBV18 to TRBJ1-1; D perhaps matches TRBD1 (6 bases). In nucleotides, the CDR3 is TGTGCCAGCTCACTTACAGGGTATTGGGCTGAAGCTTTCTTT. Translating gives CASSLTGYWAEAFF. The full variable domain, in which reference TRBV18 and TRBJ1-1 provide the parts outside the CDR3, is NAGVMQNPRHLVRRRGQEARLRCSPMKGHSHVYWYRQLPEEGLKFMVYLQKENIIDESGMPKERFSAEFPKEGPSILRIQQVVRGDSAAYFCASSLTGYWAEAFFGQGTRLTVV.